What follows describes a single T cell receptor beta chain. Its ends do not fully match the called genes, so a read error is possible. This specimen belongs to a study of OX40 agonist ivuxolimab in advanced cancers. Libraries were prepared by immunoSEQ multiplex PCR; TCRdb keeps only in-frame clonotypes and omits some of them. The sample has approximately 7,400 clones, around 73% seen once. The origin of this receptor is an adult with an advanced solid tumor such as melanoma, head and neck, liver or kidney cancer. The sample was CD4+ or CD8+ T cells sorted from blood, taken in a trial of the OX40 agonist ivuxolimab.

CDR3 residues: CASSENEEPPF. The CDR3 bases are TGTGCCAGCAGTGAGAATGAAGAACCACCCTTC. This sequence joins TRBV5-8 and TRBJ1-2, with D unresolved. The germline V gene has CDR1 SGHTS and CDR2 YDEGEE. The CDR3 runs 11 residues.